The clone carrying this T cell receptor (beta chain) was seen repeatedly, ten times or more. Its antigen remains unknown. This CDR3 is 14 amino acids long. The germline V and J ends were trimmed by 2 bases and 3 bases, with 10 bases remaining between them. Looked up from germline, CDR1 is MNHNS and CDR2 is SASEGT. The sample belongs to a study of T cell repertoires in cytomegalovirus infection. Findings and limits, study-wide: People with CMV and the relevant HLA were identified by cumulative public TCR beta family frequency. Dominating the ex vivo response were HLA-C-restricted CMV-specific TCR beta clonotypes.

TCRdb used MiXCR to reprocess the reads, holding one entry per CDR3 protein. This repertoire shows approximately 500,000 distinct CDR3 sequences, approximately 15% found once; its top ten account for roughly 25%. This clonotype originated in a human donor in good health (CMV status not recorded). Some clones in this sample may be carry-over from other donors' samples. The chain employs TRBV6-1 and TRBJ2-5; D remains unclear. The material sequenced was CD8+ T cells from PBMCs. The CDR3 DNA sequence: TGTGCCAGCAGTGAATCTAGGGCGGAAGAGACCCAGTACTTC. Amino acid sequence: CASSESRAEETQYF.